Below, one T cell receptor beta chain is given with its context. Profiled with immunoSEQ multiplex PCR; TCRdb holds only in-frame clones, not every one. This table holds some 49,000 clones, roughly nine tenths found once. CDR1 and CDR2 (germline): KGHSH, LQKENI. V gave up 3 bases and J gave up 2 bases; unmatched junction bases: 7. The CDR3 extends over 17 amino acids. This sample is drawn from a study of T cell changes during pregnancy in multiple sclerosis. J is TRBJ2-7 and V is TRBV18, with 13 bases fitting TRBD2. This sequence was found in a female donor in good health, enrolled as a control in a pregnancy study. This sample comprised CD4+ T cells from peripheral blood mononuclear cells, obtained in the second trimester of pregnancy. This chain's CDR3 is CASSPRTSGGRAYEQYF. In DNA, the CDR3 is TGTGCCAGCTCACCGAGGACTAGCGGGGGCCGGGCCTACGAGCAGTACTTC.